Each of the 30 T cell receptor beta chains below was sequenced from the same sample in a study of PD-1 blockade in classical Hodgkin lymphoma. Sequencing was performed with immunoSEQ multiplex PCR; in TCRdb, only in-frame clones are kept and a portion is missing. The table has roughly 42,000 clones, 55% to 70% seen once. The time point was: cycle 4 day 1 (C4D1), after less than seven weeks of nivolumab. Brentuximab vedotin exposure varied, and every patient relapsed after autologous stem cell transplantation. Sequencing used peripheral blood mononuclear cells (PBMCs), obtained before the fourth cycle of nivolumab. The receptors were gathered from a human donor with classical Hodgkin lymphoma.

As DNA, the CDR3 is TGTGCCAGCAGTTTACTAGCGATCACGAACACCGGGGAGCTGTTTTTT. Translated, it gives CASSLLAITNTGELFF. The chain employs TRBV28 and TRBJ2-2; D may be TRBD2 (6 bases). Germline V gene lookup returns CDR1 MDHEN and CDR2 SYDVKM. Deletions cut 2 bases from V and 0 bases from J, with 10 bases between. The CDR3 length is 16 residues. The full variable domain, in which reference TRBV28 and TRBJ2-2 provide the parts outside the CDR3, is DVKVTQSSRYLVKRTGEKVFLECVQDMDHENMFWYRQDPGLGLRLIYFSYDVKMKEKGDIPEGYSVSREKKERFSLILESASTNQTSMYLCASSLLAITNTGELFFGEGSRLTVL.

The V gene is TRBV7-9, the J gene TRBJ2-1; D remains unclear. The germline CDR1 and CDR2 sequences are SEHNR and FQNEAQ (reference sequence). The CDR3 length is 11 residues. V was shortened by 5 bases and J by 12 bases, with 11 bases between the two germline ends. This chain's CDR3 is CASSRAVAQFF. The CDR3 DNA reads as TGTGCCAGCAGCCGGGCGGTTGCGCAGTTCTTC.

The J gene is TRBJ2-3, the V gene TRBV2; 9 bases line up with TRBD1. The CDR3 runs to 15 residues. Trimming removed 4 bases from V and 6 bases from J; junction bases left unmatched: 8. CDR1 and CDR2 from the germline V gene are SNHLY and FYNNEI. The DNA of the CDR3 is TGTGCCAGCAGTGTTGAAAGGACAGGGGATGATACGCAGTATTTT. Translated: CASSVERTGDDTQYF. Using reference TRBV2 and TRBJ2-3 for the parts outside the CDR3, the full variable domain is EPEVTQTPSHQVTQMGQEVILRCVPISNHLYFYWYRQILGQKVEFLVSFYNNEISEKSEIFDDQFSVERPDGSNFTLKIRSTKLEDSAMYFCASSVERTGDDTQYFGPGTRLTVL.

The chain couples TRBV27 to TRBJ2-7, with D perhaps matching TRBD1 (6 bases). The CDR3 length is 15 residues. V lost 3 bases and J lost 2, with 14 bases in between. Germline lookup yields CDR1 MNHEY and CDR2 SMNVEV (reference sequence). This CDR3 is CASSFGWDTAYEQYF. The CDR3 nucleotides read TGTGCCAGCAGTTTCGGGTGGGACACAGCCTACGAGCAGTACTTC.

This clone has only a few counts. The chain is built from TRBV5-1 and TRBJ2-5; no clear D gene. Looked up from germline, CDR1 is SGHRS and CDR2 is YFSETQ. Trimming pared 1 base from V and 5 bases from J, leaving 9 bases between. The CDR3 loop spans 13 amino acids. DNA of the CDR3: TGCGCCAGCAGCTTGAGTGTCTTGGAGACCCAGTACTTC. It codes for CASSLSVLETQYF.

This chain joins TRBV30 and TRBJ1-6; no reliable D call. V was cut by 3 bases and J by 7 bases, with 16 bases left in between. There are 15 residues in the CDR3. CDR1 GTSNPN and CDR2 SVGIG come from the germline V gene (reference sequence). Here the CDR3 DNA reads TGTGCCTGGAGCCTCCTGGAGAGTCTCAATTCACCCCTCCACTTT. Amino acid sequence: CAWSLLESLNSPLHF.

The CDR3 reads CASSYSGSGVRETQYF. The DNA of the CDR3 is TGTGCCAGCAGTTATTCAGGTTCTGGGGTTCGGGAGACCCAGTACTTC. The chain recombines TRBV28 with TRBJ2-5, with D unclear. The V end lost 4 bases, the J end lost 5 bases, and 20 bases lay between the germline ends. The CDR3 spans 16 residues. Germline CDR1 reads MDHEN; CDR2 reads SYDVKM. The full variable domain, in which reference TRBV28 and TRBJ2-5 provide the parts outside the CDR3, is DVKVTQSSRYLVKRTGEKVFLECVQDMDHENMFWYRQDPGLGLRLIYFSYDVKMKEKGDIPEGYSVSREKKERFSLILESASTNQTSMYLCASSYSGSGVRETQYFGPGTRLLVL.

This chain connects TRBV4-1 to TRBJ2-7; D unresolved. Germline CDR1 MGHRA, CDR2 YSYEKL. This CDR3 has 17 residues. V lost 1 base to trimming and J lost 3 bases, with 19 bases between them. The CDR3 protein is CASSQANLVTLNYEQYF. Here the CDR3 DNA reads TGCGCCAGCAGCCAAGCTAACTTAGTTACCCTAAACTACGAGCAGTACTTC.

The CDR3 region has the DNA TGTGCCAGCAGCTTGAGGGCGGACGAGACCTTTGGTTCACCCCTCCACTTT. This encodes CASSLRADETFGSPLHF. The J gene is TRBJ1-6, the V gene TRBV7-2; D remains unclear. Trimming took 3 bases from V and 9 from J, leaving 21 bases between them. Germline V gives CDR1 SGHTA, CDR2 FQGNSA. The length of the CDR3 is 17 residues.

This chain links TRBV5-6 with TRBJ1-4; D perhaps matches TRBD1 (5 bases). Germline V gives CDR1 SGHDT, CDR2 YYEEEE. The CDR3 has 14 residues. V shed 0 bases and J shed 10 bases, with 13 bases lying between them. The CDR3: CASSLGQYHGKLFF. For the CDR3, the DNA is TGTGCCAGCAGCTTGGGACAGTATCATGGAAAACTGTTTTTT.

The J gene is TRBJ2-5, the V gene TRBV5-1; D is unclear. V was shortened by 4 bases and J by 0 bases, with 10 bases between the two germline ends. Looked up from germline, CDR1 is SGHRS and CDR2 is YFSETQ. The CDR3 extends over 14 amino acids. This CDR3 is CASSPTVNQETQYF. DNA for the CDR3: TGCGCCAGCAGCCCGACGGTGAACCAAGAGACCCAGTACTTC.

By sample share, this clone is medium-sized. This chain connects TRBV7-9 to TRBJ1-4; D may be TRBD1 (6 bases). Germline V CDR1 and CDR2: SEHNR, FQNEAQ (reference sequence). V lost 1 base to trimming and J lost 0 bases, with 6 bases between them. The CDR3 consists of 15 residues. The CDR3, as DNA: TGTGCCAGCAGCTTAGAGGGGGCAACTAATGAAAAACTGTTTTTT. Translated: CASSLEGATNEKLFF.

The V gene is TRBV6-6, the J gene TRBJ2-1, with 8 bases that match TRBD1. The V gene's germline CDR1 is MNHNY and CDR2 SVGAGI (reference sequence). The V segment lost 4 bases and the J segment 5 bases; nucleotides outside the gene matches: 1. There are 13 residues in the CDR3. CDR3 DNA sequence: TGTGCCAGCAGTTTGACAGGGGACAATGAGCAGTTCTTC. Translation gives CASSLTGDNEQFF.

This chain links TRBV29-1 with TRBJ2-3; unclear D gene. The V and J ends lost 7 bases and 0 bases respectively, with 5 bases between them. Looked up from germline, CDR1 is SQVTM and CDR2 is ANQGSEA. CDR3 length equals 11 residues. In DNA, the CDR3 is TGCAGCGGGTCTAGCACAGATACGCAGTATTTT. It specifies CSGSSTDTQYF.

The gene calls are TRBV10-3 and TRBJ1-5; D is ambiguous. Trimming pared 5 bases from V and 9 bases from J, leaving 11 bases between. Germline CDR1 is ENHRY and CDR2 is SYGVKD. CDR3 length: 12 residues. Written as DNA, the CDR3 is TGTGCCATCAGTTATACCGGTGGGCCCCAGCATTTT. This translates into CAISYTGGPQHF.

The chain combines TRBV27 with TRBJ1-2; D unclear. CDR3 length: 14 residues. Germline V gene data show CDR1 as MNHEY and CDR2 as SMNVEV (reference sequence). The V end was cut by 6 bases, the J end by 4 bases, with 15 bases between. The CDR3 sequence: CASSGLTGGYGYTF. Written as DNA, the CDR3 is TGTGCCAGCAGCGGCTTGACGGGAGGCTATGGCTACACCTTC.

This clone has only one observation. The chain joins TRBV5-4 to TRBJ1-2; 7 bases fit TRBD1. Losses at the gene ends were 4 bases for V and 1 base for J; bases not matched to a gene: 7. The CDR3 runs to 15 residues. Per germline, CDR1 SGHNT and CDR2 YYREEE (reference sequence). The CDR3, as DNA: TGTGCCAGCAGCCCAGGGGACAGTAATAACTATGGCTACACCTTC. It codes for CASSPGDSNNYGYTF.

This clone was found a few times. The chain combines TRBV19 with TRBJ2-2; possibly TRBD1 for D (6 bases). Between the trimmed V and J ends, which lost 7 bases and 0 bases, there was a span of 9 bases. The CDR3 totals 14 residues. Germline CDR1 and CDR2: LNHDA and SQIVND (reference sequence). CDR3 bases: TGTGCCAGTAAGGACAGCGCGAACACCGGGGAGCTGTTTTTT. This translates into CASKDSANTGELFF.

The chain employs TRBV27 and TRBJ2-5; D is possibly TRBD1 (5 bases). Deletions cut 3 bases from V and 1 base from J, with 12 bases between. Germline V CDR1 and CDR2: MNHEY, SMNVEV (reference sequence). CDR3 length: 15 residues. The CDR3 loop is CASSLADSLQETQYF. The CDR3 nucleotides read TGTGCCAGCAGTTTGGCCGACAGTCTCCAAGAGACCCAGTACTTC.

V usage is TRBV5-4 and J usage is TRBJ2-5; the D is unclear. The CDR3 covers 15 residues. The V gene lost 0 bases and the J gene lost 1 base, with 10 bases spanning the gap. Germline-derived CDR1 and CDR2 are SGHNT and YYREEE (reference sequence). The CDR3 DNA reads as TGTGCCAGCAGCTTGGGTGAGGTAGGCCAAGAGACCCAGTACTTC. Residues: CASSLGEVGQETQYF.

The CDR3 bases are TGTGCCAGCAAGGTAGGGGGCGAGATCTACGAGCAGTACTTC. Protein product: CASKVGGEIYEQYF. V is TRBV2 and J is TRBJ2-7; 7 nucleotides match TRBD1. This CDR3 region has 14 residues. V was clipped by 7 bases and J by 3 bases; unmatched bases: 9. Germline loops: CDR1 SNHLY, CDR2 FYNNEI.

The genes are TRBV28 and TRBJ1-1, with D possibly being TRBD1 (5 bases). This CDR3 contains 14 residues. Germline V gene sequence: CDR1 MDHEN, CDR2 SYDVKM. V shed 5 bases and J shed 6 bases, with 16 bases lying between them. The CDR3 loop reads CASSLWGSGPEAFF. CDR3 DNA: TGTGCCAGCAGTCTTTGGGGCTCCGGACCTGAAGCTTTCTTT.

This sequence joins TRBV4-1 and TRBJ1-1; maybe TRBD1 (6 bases). The ends were cut back, 7 bases at V and 4 bases at J, with 13 bases in the middle. Germline V CDR1 and CDR2: MGHRA, YSYEKL. This CDR3 comprises 13 residues. Here the CDR3 DNA reads TGCGCCAGCAAACGGGGGCTGAGCACTGAAGCTTTCTTT. Residues: CASKRGLSTEAFF.

The sample holds a few counts of this clone. This chain links TRBV27 with TRBJ2-3; the D gene is possibly TRBD2 (5 bases). The CDR3 runs 12 residues. Germline V gene sequence: CDR1 MNHEY, CDR2 SMNVEV (reference sequence). The germline V and J ends were trimmed by 6 bases and 6 bases, with 10 bases remaining between them. In DNA, the CDR3 is TGTGCCAGCAGCTCTAGCTCCGATACGCAGTATTTT. Translating it yields CASSSSSDTQYF.

The chain is built from TRBV2 and TRBJ1-6; 8 nucleotides align to TRBD1. Germline V lookup: CDR1 SNHLY, CDR2 FYNNEI. V trimming: 3 bases; J trimming: 4 bases; junction bases outside the gene matches: 2. CDR3 size: 15 residues. The CDR3 region has the DNA TGTGCCAGCAGTGAGACAGGGGCATATAATTCACCCCTCCACTTT. Its translation is CASSETGAYNSPLHF.

This chain connects TRBV5-1 to TRBJ2-1; 9 nucleotides match TRBD1. The CDR3 is made up of 14 amino acids. V dropped 0 bases and J dropped 5; count of bases not matched to a gene: 0. The germline gives CDR1 SGHRS, CDR2 YFSETQ. DNA for the CDR3: TGCGCCAGCAGCTTGGGGGACAGGGACAATGAGCAGTTCTTC. It encodes CASSLGDRDNEQFF.

This clone was counted only a few times. CDR3 sequence (DNA): TGTGCCAGCAGCTTAGCACCCGGGAGTCTAGGTGGCTACACCTTC. Translated, it gives CASSLAPGSLGGYTF. The V and J genes are TRBV7-9 and TRBJ1-2, with D unclear. This CDR3 region has 15 residues. Trimming cost V 0 bases and J 7 bases, with 15 bases left between them. CDR1 is SEHNR and CDR2 is FQNEAQ in the germline V gene (reference sequence).

The CDR3 DNA is TGCGCCAGCAGCTTGGTTGGGAACAATGAGCAGTTCTTC. Amino acid sequence: CASSLVGNNEQFF. The chain has TRBV5-1 and TRBJ2-1, with D unclear. This CDR3 region has 13 residues. CDR1 is SGHRS and CDR2 is YFSETQ in the germline V gene. Trimming cost V 0 bases and J 5 bases, with 6 bases left between them.

The chain joins TRBV6-1 to TRBJ2-7; D is possibly TRBD1 or TRBD2 (5 bases each). V was clipped by 7 bases and J by 3 bases, with 13 bases between them. The CDR3 totals 13 residues. Per germline, CDR1 MNHNS and CDR2 SASEGT. The CDR3, as DNA: TGTGCCAGCACCCCGGGACCCTACTACGAGCAGTACTTC. It yields the protein CASTPGPYYEQYF.

The rearrangement uses TRBV10-3 and TRBJ1-2, with 7 nucleotides matching TRBD1. CDR1 is ENHRY, CDR2 SYGVKD, per germline. The CDR3 loop spans 14 amino acids. The ends lost 6 bases at V and 10 bases at J; junction bases unmatched: 14. DNA of the CDR3: TGTGCCATCAGGGATAATACAGGGGAGTATTTCTACACCTTC. This codes for CAIRDNTGEYFYTF.